Listed below are T cell receptor beta chains from one sample, sequenced in a study of shared clonotypes between healthy human individuals. Generated by immunoSEQ multiplex PCR, the TCRdb table keeps only in-frame clones and is missing some. The table lists about half a million clones, 81% of them singletons. Material for sequencing was PBMCs. These receptors all stem from a woman aged 40 to 49 in good health. Some clones in this sample may be carry-over from other donors' samples. Both conserved end residues are part of each CDR3. The D gene is left open where the match is weak. Size tells how often a clone was seen (once, few, many) or the class of an expanded clone, and some rows leave it out.

TRBV6-1	TRBJ1-5	.	.	CASSEAGINQPQHF	TGTGCCAGCAGTGAAGCAGGGATCAATCAGCCCCAGCATTTT
TRBV30	TRBJ1-2	.	.	CAWTPGARGYTF	TGTGCCTGGACCCCGGGCGCCCGGGGCTACACCTTC
TRBV10-1	TRBJ2-7	.	.	CASSESVSYEQYF	TGCGCCAGCAGTGAATCGGTTTCCTACGAGCAGTACTTC
TRBV6-5	TRBJ1-1	TRBD1	.	CASSRTGTANTEAFF	TGTGCCAGCAGCCGAACCGGGACAGCGAACACTGAAGCTTTCTTT
TRBV27	TRBJ2-3	TRBD2	many	CASSFGGRSGTDTQYF	TGTGCCAGCAGTTTCGGGGGGAGGAGTGGCACAGATACGCAGTATTTT
TRBV5-8	TRBJ1-2	TRBD1	.	CASRGQGASYGYTF	TGTGCCAGCAGGGGACAGGGGGCTTCGTATGGCTACACCTTC
TRBV10-3	TRBJ1-1	.	.	CAIKDEGTKAEAFF	TGTGCCATCAAGGACGAGGGGACAAAGGCTGAAGCTTTCTTT
TRBV5-1	TRBJ2-5	.	.	CASSLDPGGETQYF	TGCGCCAGCAGCTTGGATCCAGGGGGGGAGACCCAGTACTTC
TRBV9	TRBJ1-1	.	.	CASSPTPPRGRGTEAFF	TGTGCCAGCAGCCCGACTCCCCCTAGGGGGAGGGGCACTGAAGCTTTCTTT
TRBV18	TRBJ2-6	TRBD2	.	CASSPGSGDVLTF	TGTGCCAGCTCACCCGGCAGCGGGGACGTCCTGACTTTC
TRBV2	TRBJ2-3	.	.	CASSVLQGITDTQYF	TGTGCCAGCAGTGTTCTTCAGGGGATCACAGATACGCAGTATTTT
TRBV18	TRBJ1-5	.	.	CASSKRGDSNQPQHF	TGTGCCAGCTCAAAAAGGGGCGACAGTAATCAGCCCCAGCATTTT
TRBV29-1	TRBJ2-3	TRBD2	few	CSVGAGGYSTDTQYF	TGCAGCGTTGGGGCCGGGGGGTATAGCACAGATACGCAGTATTTT
TRBV28	TRBJ1-5	TRBD1	.	CASSVGTGNQPQHF	TGTGCCAGCAGTGTCGGGACAGGGAATCAGCCCCAGCATTTT
TRBV5-1	TRBJ2-1	TRBD1	.	CASSGPGQEYNEQFF	TGCGCCAGCAGCGGGCCGGGACAGGAGTACAATGAGCAGTTCTTC
TRBV19	TRBJ2-2	.	.	CASRARGSGELFF	TGTGCCAGTAGGGCGCGTGGGTCCGGGGAGCTGTTTTTT
TRBV6-5	TRBJ1-2	TRBD1	.	CASSTGTGGYTF	TGTGCCAGCAGTACCGGGACAGGAGGCTACACCTTC
TRBV28	TRBJ2-2	.	.	CASSSRDRRTGELFF	TGTGCCAGCAGTTCCCGCGACAGGCGGACCGGGGAGCTGTTTTTT
TRBV5-5	TRBJ2-3	.	many	CASSPPGRDTQYF	TGTGCCAGCAGCCCCCCGGGACGTGATACGCAGTATTTT
TRBV5-4	TRBJ2-7	TRBD2	.	CASSLGGGSLGEQYF	TGTGCCAGCAGCTTGGGAGGCGGGAGTTTAGGGGAGCAGTACTTC
TRBV6-6	TRBJ1-1	.	.	CASTQTRGGYTEAFF	TGTGCCAGCACCCAGACCAGGGGAGGTTACACTGAAGCTTTCTTT
TRBV6-4	TRBJ1-2	.	.	CASSDSIAERARYTF	TGTGCCAGCAGTGACTCGATTGCGGAACGGGCTCGCTACACCTTC
TRBV15	TRBJ2-3	TRBD2	.	CATSPGLASDTQYF	TGTGCCACCAGCCCGGGACTAGCATCAGATACGCAGTATTTT
TRBV7-8	TRBJ2-7	.	.	CASSLSAQEVYEQYF	TGTGCCAGCAGCTTATCAGCTCAGGAAGTCTACGAGCAGTACTTC
TRBV15	TRBJ2-7	TRBD2	.	CATSRFGLAGVYEQYF	TGTGCCACCAGCAGATTCGGACTAGCGGGAGTCTACGAGCAGTACTTC